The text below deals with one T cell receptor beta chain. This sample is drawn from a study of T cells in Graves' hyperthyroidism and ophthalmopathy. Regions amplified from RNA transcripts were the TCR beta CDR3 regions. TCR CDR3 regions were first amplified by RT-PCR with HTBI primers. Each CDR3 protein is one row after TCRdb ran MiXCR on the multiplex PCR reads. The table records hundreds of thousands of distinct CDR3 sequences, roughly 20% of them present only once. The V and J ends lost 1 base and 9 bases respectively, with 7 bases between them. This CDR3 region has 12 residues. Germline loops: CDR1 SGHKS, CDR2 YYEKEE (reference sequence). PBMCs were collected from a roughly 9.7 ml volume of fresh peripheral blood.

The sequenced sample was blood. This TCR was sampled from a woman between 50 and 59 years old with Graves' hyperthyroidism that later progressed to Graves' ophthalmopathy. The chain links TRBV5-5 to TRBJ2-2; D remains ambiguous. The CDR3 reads CASSLQRRELFF. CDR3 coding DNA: TGTGCCAGCAGCTTGCAAAGACGGGAGCTGTTTTTT.